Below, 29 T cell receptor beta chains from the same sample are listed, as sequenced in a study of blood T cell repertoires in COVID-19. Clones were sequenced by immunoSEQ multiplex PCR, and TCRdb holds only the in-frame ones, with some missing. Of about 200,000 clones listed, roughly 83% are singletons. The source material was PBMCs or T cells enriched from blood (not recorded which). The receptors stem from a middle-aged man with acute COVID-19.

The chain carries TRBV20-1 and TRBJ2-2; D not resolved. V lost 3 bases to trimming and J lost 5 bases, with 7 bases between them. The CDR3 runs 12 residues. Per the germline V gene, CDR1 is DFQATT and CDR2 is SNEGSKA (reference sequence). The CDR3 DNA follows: TGCAGTGCTAGTCCCCCGACCGGGGAGCTGTTTTTT. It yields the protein CSASPPTGELFF.

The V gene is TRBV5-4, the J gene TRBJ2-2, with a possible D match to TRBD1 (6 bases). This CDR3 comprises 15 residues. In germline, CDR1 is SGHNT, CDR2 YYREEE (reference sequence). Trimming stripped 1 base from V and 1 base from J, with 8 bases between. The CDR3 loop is CASSLNRENTGELFF. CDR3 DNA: TGTGCCAGCAGCTTGAACAGGGAGAACACCGGGGAGCTGTTTTTT.

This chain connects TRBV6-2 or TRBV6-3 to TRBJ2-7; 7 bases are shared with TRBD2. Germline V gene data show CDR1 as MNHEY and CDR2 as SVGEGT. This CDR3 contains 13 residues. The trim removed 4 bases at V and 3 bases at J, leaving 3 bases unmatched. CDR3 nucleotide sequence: TGTGCCAGCAGTTGGGGGGGTAACTACGAGCAGTACTTC. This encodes CASSWGGNYEQYF.

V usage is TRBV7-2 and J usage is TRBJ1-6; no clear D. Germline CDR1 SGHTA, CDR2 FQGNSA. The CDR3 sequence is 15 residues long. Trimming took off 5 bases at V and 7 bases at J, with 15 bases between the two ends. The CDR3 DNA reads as TGTGCCAGCAGCCCAATACAACAATCCAATTCACCCCTCCACTTT. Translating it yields CASSPIQQSNSPLHF.

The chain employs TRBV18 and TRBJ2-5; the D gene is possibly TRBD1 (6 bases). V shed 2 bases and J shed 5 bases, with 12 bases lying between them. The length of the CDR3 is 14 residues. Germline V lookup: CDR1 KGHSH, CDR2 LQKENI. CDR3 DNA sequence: TGTGCCAGCTCACCAGGACCCCAGGGGGAGACCCAGTACTTC. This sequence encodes CASSPGPQGETQYF.

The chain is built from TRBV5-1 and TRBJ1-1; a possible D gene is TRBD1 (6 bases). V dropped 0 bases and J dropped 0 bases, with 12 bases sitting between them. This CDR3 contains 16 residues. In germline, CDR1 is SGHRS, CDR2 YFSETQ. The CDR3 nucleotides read TGCGCCAGCAGCTTGGTCCAGGGGATAATGAACACTGAAGCTTTCTTT. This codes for CASSLVQGIMNTEAFF.

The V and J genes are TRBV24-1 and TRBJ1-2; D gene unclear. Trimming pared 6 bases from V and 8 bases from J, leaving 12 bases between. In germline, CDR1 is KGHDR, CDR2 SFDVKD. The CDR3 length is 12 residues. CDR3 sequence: CATSKSERGYTF. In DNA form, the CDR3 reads TGTGCCACCAGTAAATCCGAGAGGGGCTACACCTTC.

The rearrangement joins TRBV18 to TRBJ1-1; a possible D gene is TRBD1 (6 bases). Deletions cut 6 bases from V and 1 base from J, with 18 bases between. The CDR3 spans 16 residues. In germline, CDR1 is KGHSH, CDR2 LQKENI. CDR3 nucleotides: TGTGCCAGCTCCTCGAGCGTCGGGGGGCCGAACACTGAAGCTTTCTTT. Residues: CASSSSVGGPNTEAFF.

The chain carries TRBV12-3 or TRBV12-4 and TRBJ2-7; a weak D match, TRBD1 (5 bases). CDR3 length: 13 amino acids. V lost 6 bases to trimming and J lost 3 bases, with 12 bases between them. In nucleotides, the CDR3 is TGTGCCAGCAGCCGTGGACAAAACTACGAGCAGTACTTC. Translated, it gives CASSRGQNYEQYF.

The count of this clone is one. The CDR3, as DNA: TGCGCCAGCAGCCAACGGGGTCCGACTAGTTTAGACGAGCAGTACTTC. This encodes CASSQRGPTSLDEQYF. V is TRBV4-1 and J is TRBJ2-7, with TRBD2 as a possible D gene (6 bases). Germline V gene sequence: CDR1 MGHRA, CDR2 YSYEKL. This CDR3 contains 16 residues. The V end lost 2 bases, the J end lost 5 bases, and 19 bases lay between the germline ends.

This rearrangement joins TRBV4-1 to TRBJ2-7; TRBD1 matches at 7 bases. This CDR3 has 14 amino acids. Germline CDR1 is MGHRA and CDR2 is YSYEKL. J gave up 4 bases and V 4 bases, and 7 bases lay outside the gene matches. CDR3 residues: CASSRGQADYEQYF. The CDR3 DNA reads TGCGCCAGCAGCCGAGGACAGGCCGATTACGAGCAGTACTTC.

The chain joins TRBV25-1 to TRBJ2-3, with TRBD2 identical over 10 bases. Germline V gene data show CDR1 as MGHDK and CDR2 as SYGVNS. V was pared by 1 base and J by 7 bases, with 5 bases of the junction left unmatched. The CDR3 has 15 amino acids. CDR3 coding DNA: TGTGCCAGCAGTGAATTTGGACTAGCGGTTAATACGCAGTATTTT. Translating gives CASSEFGLAVNTQYF.

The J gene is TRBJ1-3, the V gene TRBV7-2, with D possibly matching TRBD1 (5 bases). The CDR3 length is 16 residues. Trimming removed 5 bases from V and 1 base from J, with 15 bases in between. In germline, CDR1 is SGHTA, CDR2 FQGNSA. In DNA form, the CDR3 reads TGTGCCAGCAGCAAAGGACCCGGGGGGTCTGGAAACACCATATATTTT. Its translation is CASSKGPGGSGNTIYF.

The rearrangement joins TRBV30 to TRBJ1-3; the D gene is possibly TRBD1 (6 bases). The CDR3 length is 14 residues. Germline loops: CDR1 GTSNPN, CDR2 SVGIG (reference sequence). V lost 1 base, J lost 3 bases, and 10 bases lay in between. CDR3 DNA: TGTGCCTGGAGTGACAGGGTAAATGGAAACACCATATATTTT. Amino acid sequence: CAWSDRVNGNTIYF.

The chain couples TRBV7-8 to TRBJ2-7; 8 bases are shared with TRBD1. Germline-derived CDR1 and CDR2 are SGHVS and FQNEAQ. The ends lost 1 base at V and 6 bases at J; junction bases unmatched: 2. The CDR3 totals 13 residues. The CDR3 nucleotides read TGTGCCAGCAGCTTAGACAGGGGGAGCGAGCAGTACTTC. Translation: CASSLDRGSEQYF.

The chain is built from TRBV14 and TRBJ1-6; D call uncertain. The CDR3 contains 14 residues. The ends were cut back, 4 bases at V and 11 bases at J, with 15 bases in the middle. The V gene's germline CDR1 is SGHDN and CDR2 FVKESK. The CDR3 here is CASSLRMVGAPLHF. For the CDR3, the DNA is TGTGCCAGCAGCCTCAGGATGGTCGGGGCACCCCTCCACTTT.

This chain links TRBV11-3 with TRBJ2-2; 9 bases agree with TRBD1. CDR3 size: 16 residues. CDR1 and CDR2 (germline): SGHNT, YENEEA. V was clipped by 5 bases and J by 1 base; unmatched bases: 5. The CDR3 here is CASSPRDRENTGELFF. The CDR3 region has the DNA TGTGCCAGCAGCCCCAGGGACAGGGAGAACACCGGGGAGCTGTTTTTT.

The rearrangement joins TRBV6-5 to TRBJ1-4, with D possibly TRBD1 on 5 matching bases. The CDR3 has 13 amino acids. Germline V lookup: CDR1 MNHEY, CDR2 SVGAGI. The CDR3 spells CAHREGLVEKLFF. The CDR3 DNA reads TGTGCTCATCGGGAGGGGCTGGTAGAAAAACTGTTTTTT.

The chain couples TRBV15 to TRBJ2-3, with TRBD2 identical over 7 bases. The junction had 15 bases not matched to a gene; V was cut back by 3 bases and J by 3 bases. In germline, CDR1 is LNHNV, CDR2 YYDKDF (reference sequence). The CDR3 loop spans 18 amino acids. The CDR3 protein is CATSRIYLVGRMTDTQYF. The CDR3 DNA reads TGTGCCACCAGCAGGATTTACCTAGTCGGGAGGATGACAGATACGCAGTATTTT.

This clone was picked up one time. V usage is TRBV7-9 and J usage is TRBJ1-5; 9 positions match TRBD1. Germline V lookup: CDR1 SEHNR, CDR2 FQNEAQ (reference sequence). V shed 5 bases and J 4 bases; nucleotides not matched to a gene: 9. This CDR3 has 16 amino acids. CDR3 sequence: CASSLGQGPTNQPQHF. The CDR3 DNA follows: TGTGCCAGCAGCCTAGGACAGGGGCCCACGAATCAGCCCCAGCATTTT.

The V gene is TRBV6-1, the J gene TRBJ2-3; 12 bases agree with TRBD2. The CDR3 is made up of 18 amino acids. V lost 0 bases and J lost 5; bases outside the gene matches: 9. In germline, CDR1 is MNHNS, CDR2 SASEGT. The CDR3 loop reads CASSEAPGLAGLGDTQYF. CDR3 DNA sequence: TGTGCCAGCAGTGAAGCCCCGGGACTAGCGGGTCTAGGAGATACGCAGTATTTT.

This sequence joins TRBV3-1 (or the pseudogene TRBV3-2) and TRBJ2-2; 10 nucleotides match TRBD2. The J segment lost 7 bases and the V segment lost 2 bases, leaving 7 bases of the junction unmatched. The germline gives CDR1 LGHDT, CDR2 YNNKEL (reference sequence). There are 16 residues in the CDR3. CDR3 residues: CASSQLAGVSYGELFF. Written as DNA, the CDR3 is TGTGCCAGCAGCCAACTAGCGGGAGTGTCGTACGGGGAGCTGTTTTTT.

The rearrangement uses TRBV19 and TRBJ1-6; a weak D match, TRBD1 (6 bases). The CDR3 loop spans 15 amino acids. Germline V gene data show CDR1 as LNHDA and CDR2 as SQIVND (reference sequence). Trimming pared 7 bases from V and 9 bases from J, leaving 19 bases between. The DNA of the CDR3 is TGTGCCAGTACCCCAGGACAGCTTGGGAGTTCACCCCTCCACTTT. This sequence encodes CASTPGQLGSSPLHF.

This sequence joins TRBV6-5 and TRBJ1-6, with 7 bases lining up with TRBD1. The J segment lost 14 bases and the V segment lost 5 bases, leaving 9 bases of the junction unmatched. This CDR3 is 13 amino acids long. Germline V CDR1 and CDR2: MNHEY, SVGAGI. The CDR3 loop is CASSPGQVASLHF. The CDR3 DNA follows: TGTGCCAGCAGTCCTGGACAGGTAGCATCCCTCCACTTT.

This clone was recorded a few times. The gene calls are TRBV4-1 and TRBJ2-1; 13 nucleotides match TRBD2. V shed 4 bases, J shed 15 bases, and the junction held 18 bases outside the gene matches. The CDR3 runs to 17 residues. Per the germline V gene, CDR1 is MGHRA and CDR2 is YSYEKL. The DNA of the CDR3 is TGCGCCAGCAGCCCCGGCCGGGGCACTAGCGGGAGGGAGGGGTGGTTCTTC. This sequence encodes CASSPGRGTSGREGWFF.

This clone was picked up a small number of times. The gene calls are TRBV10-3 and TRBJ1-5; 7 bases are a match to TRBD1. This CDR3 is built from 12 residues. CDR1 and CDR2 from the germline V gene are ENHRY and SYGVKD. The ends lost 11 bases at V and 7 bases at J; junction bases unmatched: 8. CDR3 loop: CAVGQGGQPQHF. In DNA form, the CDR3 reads TGTGCCGTCGGCCAGGGGGGCCAGCCCCAGCATTTT.

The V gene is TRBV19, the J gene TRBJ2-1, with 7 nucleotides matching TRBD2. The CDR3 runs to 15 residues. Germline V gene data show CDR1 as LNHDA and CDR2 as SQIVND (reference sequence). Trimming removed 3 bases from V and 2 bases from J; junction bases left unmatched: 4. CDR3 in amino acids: CASSIKAGTYNEQFF. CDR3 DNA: TGTGCCAGTAGTATCAAAGCGGGAACCTACAATGAGCAGTTCTTC.

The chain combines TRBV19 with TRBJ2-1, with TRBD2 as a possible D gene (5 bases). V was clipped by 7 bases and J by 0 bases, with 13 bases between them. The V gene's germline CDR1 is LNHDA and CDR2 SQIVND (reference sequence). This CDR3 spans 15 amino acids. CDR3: CASTMGASSYNEQFF. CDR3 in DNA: TGTGCCAGTACTATGGGAGCAAGCTCCTACAATGAGCAGTTCTTC. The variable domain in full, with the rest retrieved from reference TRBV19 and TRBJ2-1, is DGGITQSPKYLFRKEGQNVTLSCEQNLNHDAMYWYRQDPGQGLRLIYYSQIVNDFQKGDIAEGYSVSREKKESFPLTVTSAQKNPTAFYLCASTMGASSYNEQFFGPGTRLTVL.

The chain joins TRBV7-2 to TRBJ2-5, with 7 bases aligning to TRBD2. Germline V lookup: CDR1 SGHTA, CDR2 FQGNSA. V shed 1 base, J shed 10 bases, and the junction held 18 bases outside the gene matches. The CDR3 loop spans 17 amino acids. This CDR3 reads CASSLGSGTTPHGDQYF. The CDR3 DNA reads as TGTGCCAGCAGCTTAGGGTCCGGGACTACACCGCATGGGGACCAGTACTTC.